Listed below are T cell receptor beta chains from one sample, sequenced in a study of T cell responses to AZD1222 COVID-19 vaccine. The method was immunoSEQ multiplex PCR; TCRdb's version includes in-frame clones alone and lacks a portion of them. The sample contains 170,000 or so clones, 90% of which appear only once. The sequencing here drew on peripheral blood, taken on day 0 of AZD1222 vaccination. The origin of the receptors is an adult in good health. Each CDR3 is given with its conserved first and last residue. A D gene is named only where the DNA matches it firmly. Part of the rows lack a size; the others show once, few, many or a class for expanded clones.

CDR3aa: CASSPNPRTVNTEAFF; CDR3nt: TGTGCCAGCAGCCCGAACCCGAGGACAGTGAACACTGAAGCTTTCTTT; j_gene: TRBJ1-1; abundance: few; d_gene: NA; v_gene: TRBV7-3
CDR3aa: CASSPTWGTEAFF; CDR3nt: TGTGCCAGCTCACCTACATGGGGCACTGAAGCTTTCTTT; j_gene: TRBJ1-1; abundance: once; d_gene: NA; v_gene: TRBV18
CDR3aa: CASSLDSTNEKLFF; CDR3nt: TGTGCCAGCAGCTTGGACAGCACGAATGAAAAACTGTTTTTT; j_gene: TRBJ1-4; abundance: NA; d_gene: NA; v_gene: TRBV5-6
CDR3aa: CASSQPTGGTSNTEAFF; CDR3nt: TGCGCCAGCAGTCAACCCACCGGGGGGACATCCAACACTGAAGCTTTCTTT; j_gene: TRBJ1-1; abundance: NA; d_gene: NA; v_gene: TRBV23-1
CDR3aa: CASSLAVSGNTIYF; CDR3nt: TGCGCCAGCAGCTTGGCAGTCTCTGGAAACACCATATATTTT; j_gene: TRBJ1-3; abundance: NA; d_gene: NA; v_gene: TRBV5-1
CDR3aa: CASSRSLSYNEQFF; CDR3nt: TGTGCCAGCTCCCGTAGCCTTTCCTACAATGAGCAGTTCTTC; j_gene: TRBJ2-1; abundance: NA; d_gene: NA; v_gene: TRBV28
CDR3aa: CATSDSRVNYGYTF; CDR3nt: TGTGCCACCAGTGATTCAAGGGTTAACTATGGCTACACCTTC; j_gene: TRBJ1-2; abundance: NA; d_gene: NA; v_gene: TRBV24-1
CDR3aa: CASSSGQGTNYNEQFF; CDR3nt: TGCGCCAGCAGCTCCGGACAGGGGACGAATTACAATGAGCAGTTCTTC; j_gene: TRBJ2-1; abundance: NA; d_gene: TRBD1; v_gene: TRBV5-1
CDR3aa: CASSYDSGVHGYTF; CDR3nt: TGTGCCAGCAGTTACGACTCGGGGGTCCATGGCTACACCTTC; j_gene: TRBJ1-2; abundance: NA; d_gene: NA; v_gene: TRBV6-2/TRBV6-3
CDR3aa: CASSLGTGARETQYF; CDR3nt: TGTGCCAGCAGCTTGGGTACGGGGGCGCGAGAGACCCAGTACTTC; j_gene: TRBJ2-5; abundance: NA; d_gene: NA; v_gene: TRBV5-8
CDR3aa: CASAKQGASDTQYF; CDR3nt: TGTGCCAGCGCCAAACAGGGGGCATCAGATACGCAGTATTTT; j_gene: TRBJ2-3; abundance: NA; d_gene: TRBD1; v_gene: TRBV6-7
CDR3aa: CATSRVQGAGYTGELFF; CDR3nt: TGTGCCACCAGCAGAGTACAGGGGGCCGGCTACACCGGGGAGCTGTTTTTT; j_gene: TRBJ2-2; abundance: once; d_gene: TRBD1; v_gene: TRBV15
CDR3aa: CSVTETQFSGNTIYF; CDR3nt: TGCAGCGTTACAGAGACCCAGTTCTCTGGAAACACCATATATTTT; j_gene: TRBJ1-3; abundance: NA; d_gene: NA; v_gene: TRBV29-1
CDR3aa: CASSPTGTDTQYF; CDR3nt: TGTGCCAGCAGCCCCACAGGCACAGATACGCAGTATTTT; j_gene: TRBJ2-3; abundance: NA; d_gene: NA; v_gene: TRBV7-3
CDR3aa: CAISEGQGTDQPQHF; CDR3nt: TGTGCCATCAGTGAAGGACAGGGCACCGATCAGCCCCAGCATTTT; j_gene: TRBJ1-5; abundance: NA; d_gene: TRBD1; v_gene: TRBV10-3
CDR3aa: CASSPRGGGDETQYF; CDR3nt: TGTGCCAGCAGCCCCCGCGGGGGGGGAGACGAGACCCAGTACTTC; j_gene: TRBJ2-5; abundance: NA; d_gene: TRBD2; v_gene: TRBV11-2
CDR3aa: CASSEFWAGNTIYF; CDR3nt: TGTGCCAGCAGTGAATTTTGGGCTGGAAACACCATATATTTT; j_gene: TRBJ1-3; abundance: NA; d_gene: NA; v_gene: TRBV6-1
CDR3aa: CASSQGPSNTEAFF; CDR3nt: TGCGCCAGCAGCCAAGGGCCTTCGAACACCGAAGCTTTCTTT; j_gene: TRBJ1-1; abundance: NA; d_gene: NA; v_gene: TRBV5-1
CDR3aa: CASSMQGTANTGELFF; CDR3nt: TGTGCCAGCTCAATGCAAGGGACAGCGAACACCGGGGAGCTGTTTTTT; j_gene: TRBJ2-2; abundance: NA; d_gene: TRBD1; v_gene: TRBV18
CDR3aa: CASSPGVKLGIGNTEAFF; CDR3nt: TGTGCCAGTAGTCCCGGGGTGAAGTTGGGTATTGGGAACACTGAAGCTTTCTTT; j_gene: TRBJ1-1; abundance: NA; d_gene: NA; v_gene: TRBV19
CDR3aa: CASSSPTNYYGYTF; CDR3nt: TGTGCCAGCAGTTCGCCGACGAATTATTATGGCTACACCTTC; j_gene: TRBJ1-2; abundance: NA; d_gene: NA; v_gene: TRBV6-2/TRBV6-3
CDR3aa: CASRPGLSETQYF; CDR3nt: TGTGCCAGCAGACCCGGACTATCAGAGACCCAGTACTTC; j_gene: TRBJ2-5; abundance: NA; d_gene: NA; v_gene: TRBV7-9
CDR3aa: CASSPDAGSGNTIYF; CDR3nt: TGTGCCAGCAGCCCTGATGCTGGTTCTGGAAACACCATATATTTT; j_gene: TRBJ1-3; abundance: NA; d_gene: NA; v_gene: TRBV9
CDR3aa: CASSTTGELFF; CDR3nt: TGTGCCAGTAGTACCACCGGGGAGCTGTTTTTT; j_gene: TRBJ2-2; abundance: NA; d_gene: NA; v_gene: TRBV19
CDR3aa: CASSLSPDRGLKSSRYTF; CDR3nt: TGTGCCAGCAGCTTATCCCCGGACAGGGGGCTTAAGTCCTCTCGCTACACCTTC; j_gene: TRBJ1-2; abundance: NA; d_gene: TRBD1; v_gene: TRBV5-4
CDR3aa: CARPQRAYGYTF; CDR3nt: TGTGCAAGGCCGCAGCGGGCCTATGGCTACACCTTC; j_gene: TRBJ1-2; abundance: NA; d_gene: NA; v_gene: TRBV12-2
CDR3aa: CASSVGGANVLTF; CDR3nt: TGTGCCAGCAGTGTCGGTGGGGCCAACGTCCTGACTTTC; j_gene: TRBJ2-6; abundance: NA; d_gene: NA; v_gene: TRBV12-3/TRBV12-4
CDR3aa: CASSFGDSPLHF; CDR3nt: TGTGCCAGCAGTTTCGGTGATTCACCCCTCCACTTT; j_gene: TRBJ1-6; abundance: NA; d_gene: NA; v_gene: TRBV6-5
CDR3aa: CASREPQAYEQYF; CDR3nt: TGTGCCAGCAGGGAGCCTCAGGCCTACGAGCAGTACTTC; j_gene: TRBJ2-7; abundance: once; d_gene: NA; v_gene: TRBV6-5
CDR3aa: CASSARDRDYGYTF; CDR3nt: TGTGCCAGCAGTGCCCGGGACAGGGATTATGGCTACACCTTC; j_gene: TRBJ1-2; abundance: once; d_gene: TRBD1; v_gene: TRBV2
CDR3aa: CASSHSGGNEQFF; CDR3nt: TGTGCCAGCAGCCACAGCGGGGGTAATGAGCAGTTCTTC; j_gene: TRBJ2-1; abundance: NA; d_gene: TRBD2; v_gene: TRBV3-1/TRBV3-2
CDR3aa: CASSWKGYGVRGNQPQHF; CDR3nt: TGTGCCAGTAGTTGGAAAGGTTACGGGGTCAGAGGCAATCAGCCCCAGCATTTT; j_gene: TRBJ1-5; abundance: NA; d_gene: NA; v_gene: TRBV19
CDR3aa: CASSPWGGREQYF; CDR3nt: TGTGCCAGCTCACCGTGGGGGGGCCGGGAGCAGTACTTC; j_gene: TRBJ2-7; abundance: NA; d_gene: NA; v_gene: TRBV18
CDR3aa: CASSTGFEAFF; CDR3nt: TGTGCCAGCAGTACAGGGTTTGAAGCTTTCTTT; j_gene: TRBJ1-1; abundance: NA; d_gene: NA; v_gene: TRBV27
CDR3aa: CASSPKAGVNGAPRETQYF; CDR3nt: TGCGCCAGCAGCCCTAAAGCAGGAGTTAACGGAGCCCCGCGGGAGACCCAGTACTTC; j_gene: TRBJ2-5; abundance: NA; d_gene: NA; v_gene: TRBV4-1